This TCR beta chain was documented in a study of blood T cell repertoires in COVID-19. Overall study context: The study drew acute and convalescent COVID-19 samples from the United States, Italy and Spain.

Measured with immunoSEQ multiplex PCR; TCRdb has only the in-frame clones, and not every one. The repertoire has 95,000 to 110,000 clones, 84% of them found once; the top ten carry roughly 13%. The CDR3 covers 15 residues. V lost 0 bases, J lost 1 base, and 7 bases lay in between. CDR1 and CDR2 (germline): LNHNV, YYDKDF (reference sequence). J is TRBJ1-3 and V is TRBV15; D is perhaps TRBD1 (5 bases). This receptor was taken from a human donor in a cohort sampled during active or convalescent COVID-19. The sample comprised peripheral blood. The CDR3 coding sequence is TGTGCCACCAGCAGAGACAGGGCTTCTGGAAACACCATATATTTT. Protein sequence: CATSRDRASGNTIYF.